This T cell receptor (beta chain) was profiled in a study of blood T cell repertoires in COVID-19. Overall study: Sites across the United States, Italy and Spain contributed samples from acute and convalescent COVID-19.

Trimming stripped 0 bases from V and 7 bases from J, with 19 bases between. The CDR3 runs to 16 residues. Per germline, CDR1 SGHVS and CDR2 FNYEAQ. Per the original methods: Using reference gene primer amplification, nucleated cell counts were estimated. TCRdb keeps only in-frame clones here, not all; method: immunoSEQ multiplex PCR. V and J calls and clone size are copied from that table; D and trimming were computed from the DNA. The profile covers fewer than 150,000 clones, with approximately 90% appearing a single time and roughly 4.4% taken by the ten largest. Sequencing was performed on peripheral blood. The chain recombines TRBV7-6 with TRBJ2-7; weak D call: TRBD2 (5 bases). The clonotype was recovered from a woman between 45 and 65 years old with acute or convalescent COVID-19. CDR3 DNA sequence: TGTGCCAGCAGCTTAGCGACCCCGACAAACCCGGGGGAGCAGTACTTC. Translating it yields CASSLATPTNPGEQYF. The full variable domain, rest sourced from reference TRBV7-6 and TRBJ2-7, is GAGVSQSPRYKVTKRGQDVALRCDPISGHVSLYWYRQALGQGPEFLTYFNYEAQQDKSGLPNDRFSAERPEGSISTLTIQRTEQRDSAMYRCASSLATPTNPGEQYFGPGTRLTVT.